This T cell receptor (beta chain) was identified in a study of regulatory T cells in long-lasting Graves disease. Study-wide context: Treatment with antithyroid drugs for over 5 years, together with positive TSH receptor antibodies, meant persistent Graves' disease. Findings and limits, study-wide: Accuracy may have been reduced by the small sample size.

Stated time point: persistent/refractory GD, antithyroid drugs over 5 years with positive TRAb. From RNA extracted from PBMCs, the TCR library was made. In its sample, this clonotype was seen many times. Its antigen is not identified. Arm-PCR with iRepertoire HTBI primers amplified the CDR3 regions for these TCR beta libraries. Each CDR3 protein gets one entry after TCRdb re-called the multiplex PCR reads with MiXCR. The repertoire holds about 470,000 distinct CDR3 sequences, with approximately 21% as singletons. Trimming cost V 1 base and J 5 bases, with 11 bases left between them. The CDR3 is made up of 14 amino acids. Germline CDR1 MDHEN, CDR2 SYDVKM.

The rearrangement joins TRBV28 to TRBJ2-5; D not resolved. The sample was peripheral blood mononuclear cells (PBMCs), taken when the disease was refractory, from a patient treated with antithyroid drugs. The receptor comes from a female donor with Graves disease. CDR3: CASSLSSEAETQYF. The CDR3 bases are TGTGCCAGCAGTTTATCTAGTGAGGCGGAGACCCAGTACTTC.